This TCR beta chain derives from a study of vaccination effects on CD4 cells after COVID-19 (dated by TCRdb to about 2022). About the full investigation: Two doses of either the BNT162b2 or the mRNA-1273 mRNA SARS-CoV-2 vaccine were administered to participants. A total of roughly 9 COVID-19 convalescent patients and a few SARS-CoV-2-naive healthy vaccine recipients were included in the full study. SARS-CoV-2 spike-specific CD4+ TCR repertoires were compared before and after mRNA vaccination in COVID-19 convalescent patients and in infection-naive vaccine recipients. Cultures from other donors in the study were sequenced with the Oncomine TCR Beta short-read assay on an Illumina iSeq 100. What the research found in general, with its limitations: Only a small number of convalescent patients were included, and no early post-infection timepoints were available, which limited the study. Among healthy vaccine recipients, nearly all vaccine-induced clones were SARS-CoV-2 mono-reactive, and only 1 of 255 was cross-reactive with common cold coronaviruses. Clones induced by infection and clones induced by vaccination both contracted markedly at late timepoints after vaccination, which fits with T cell responses waning over time.

In the ViraFEST assay, PBMC were stimulated with viral peptide pools, and TCR sequencing was then used to find antigen-specific CD4+ T cell clonotypes based on their expansion. After around 11 days of culture, CD4+ T cells were isolated with the EasySep CD4+ T cell isolation kit. The absence of prior SARS-CoV-2 infection in healthy vaccine recipients was confirmed by negative nucleocapsid antibodies before and after vaccination. Over 1.5 million PBMC per well were cultured with approximately 10 ug/ml peptides in IMDM containing 5% human AB serum, approximately 10 IU/ml IL-2 and gentamicin. On days 3 and 7, half of the culture medium was replaced with fresh IL-2-containing medium. Unless noted otherwise, every peptide stimulation condition was grown in triplicate wells. Using Ficoll-Paque Plus gradient centrifugation, PBMC were separated from whole blood and then either used fresh or cryopreserved at -140C. The spike proteins of SARS-CoV-2 and of the common cold coronaviruses HCoV-NL63, HCoV-OC43 and HCoV-229E were spanned by overlapping peptide pools. The QIAamp micro DNA kit was used to extract genomic DNA from the cultured CD4+ T cells.

The library was prepared using the immunoSEQ multiplex PCR assay. TCR beta CDR3 sequencing was performed on DNA from the cultured, isolated CD4+ T cells. On the authors' methods: The analysis removed non-productive TCR sequences, trimmed reads to the CDR3 region, and retained only CDR3s that were 7 or more amino acids long. The MANAFEST web app was used to identify antigen-specific clonotypes by comparing expansion in peptide wells with expansion in reference cultures. Positive clones required FDR<0.05 expansion versus reference and all other wells, odds ratio above 5, and frequency above 0.1% in two replicate wells. Cross-reactive clonotypes were defined as significantly expanded in SARS-CoV-2 spike wells and in at least one common cold coronavirus spike condition. CDR3 similarity was assessed by Levenshtein distance with the stringdist R package, and unrooted trees were built with ape in R 3.6.1. Held by TCRdb, this immuneACCESS table contains in-frame sequences only and omits some clones. Under half of the omission traces to an unresolved V gene where checked; the cause of the rest is unknown. V and J calls plus clone size are reproduced from that table; the DNA served to infer D and trimming. This sample is represented by more than 30,000 clones; around 66% of them were singletons. The ten most abundant clones make up around 14% of the sample.

Note on this clone: The specificity of this receptor is unknown. No base-level quality is on record; no much larger clone is a single base apart.

This sample comprised CD4+ T cells from PBMCs cultured with HCoV-OC43 spike peptides, obtained before COVID-19 vaccination. In light of the paper, this sample's cell subset or site label describes: HCoV-OC43 spike overlapping peptide pool stimulation. The receptor was derived from a human donor who received a COVID-19 vaccine.

The CDR3 protein sequence reads: CASRWTGNTGELFF. The sequence in DNA is TGTGCCAGCAGGTGGACAGGGAACACCGGGGAGCTGTTTTTT. The chain is made from TRBV3-1 (or the pseudogene TRBV3-2) and TRBJ2-2; 7 central bases correspond to TRBD1. Its CDR3 holds 14 amino acids, cysteine through phenylalanine. Only the CDR3 DNA stays, 42 bases, in frame from base 1. The germline V gene (reference sequence) specifies LGHDT as CDR1 and YNNKEL as CDR2. The germline V and J ends show losses of 6 bases and 1 base respectively, and no gene match explains 2 bases of the junction.